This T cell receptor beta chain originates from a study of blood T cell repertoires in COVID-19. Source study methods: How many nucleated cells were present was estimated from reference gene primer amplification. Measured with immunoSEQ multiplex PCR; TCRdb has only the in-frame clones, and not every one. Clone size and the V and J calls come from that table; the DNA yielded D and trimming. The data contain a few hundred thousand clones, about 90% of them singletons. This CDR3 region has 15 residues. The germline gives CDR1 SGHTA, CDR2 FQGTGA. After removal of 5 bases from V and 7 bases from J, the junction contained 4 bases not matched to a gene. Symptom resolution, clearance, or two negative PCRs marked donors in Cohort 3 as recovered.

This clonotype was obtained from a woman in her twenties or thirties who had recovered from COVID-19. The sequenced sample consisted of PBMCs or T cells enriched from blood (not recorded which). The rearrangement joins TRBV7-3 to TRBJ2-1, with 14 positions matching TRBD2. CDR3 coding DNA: TGTGCCAGCAGCAAGGGACTAGCGGGAGTAAATGAGCAGTTCTTC. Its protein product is CASSKGLAGVNEQFF.